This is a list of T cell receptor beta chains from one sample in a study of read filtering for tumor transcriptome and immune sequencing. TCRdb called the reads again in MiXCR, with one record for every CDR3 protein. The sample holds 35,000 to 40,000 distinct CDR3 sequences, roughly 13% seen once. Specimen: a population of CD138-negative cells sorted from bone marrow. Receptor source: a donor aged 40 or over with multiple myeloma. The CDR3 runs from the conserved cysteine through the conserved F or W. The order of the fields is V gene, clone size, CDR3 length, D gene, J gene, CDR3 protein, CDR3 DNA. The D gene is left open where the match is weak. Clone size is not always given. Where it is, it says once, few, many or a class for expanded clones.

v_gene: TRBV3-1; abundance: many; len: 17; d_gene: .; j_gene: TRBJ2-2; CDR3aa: CASSQEVRTTNTGELFF; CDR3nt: TGTGCCAGCAGCCAAGAGGTGCGGACAACGAACACCGGGGAGCTGTTTTTT
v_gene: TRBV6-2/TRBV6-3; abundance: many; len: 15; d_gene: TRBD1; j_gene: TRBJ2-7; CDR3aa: CASSYIRTGGYEQYF; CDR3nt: TGTGCCAGCAGTTACATAAGGACAGGCGGCTACGAGCAGTACTTC
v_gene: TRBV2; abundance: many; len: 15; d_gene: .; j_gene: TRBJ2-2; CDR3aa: CASSATGGNTGELFF; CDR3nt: TGTGCCAGCAGTGCAACGGGGGGCAACACCGGGGAGCTGTTTTTT
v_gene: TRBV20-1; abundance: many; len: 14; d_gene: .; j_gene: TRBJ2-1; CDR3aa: CSAREERTYNEQFF; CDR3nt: TGCAGTGCTAGGGAGGAGAGGACTTACAATGAGCAGTTCTTC
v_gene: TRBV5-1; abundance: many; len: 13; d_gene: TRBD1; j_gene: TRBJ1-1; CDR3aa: CASSWDRDSQAFF; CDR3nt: TGCGCCAGCAGCTGGGACCGGGACAGTCAAGCTTTCTTT
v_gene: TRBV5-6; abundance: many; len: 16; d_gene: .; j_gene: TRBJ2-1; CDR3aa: CASSLAGGPPYNEQFF; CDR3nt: TGTGCCAGCAGCTTGGCAGGCGGGCCGCCCTACAATGAGCAGTTCTTC
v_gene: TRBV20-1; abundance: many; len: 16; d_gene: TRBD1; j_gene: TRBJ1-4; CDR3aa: CSAVKPGQGANEKLFF; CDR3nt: TGCAGTGCTGTTAAACCGGGACAGGGGGCGAATGAAAAACTGTTTTTT
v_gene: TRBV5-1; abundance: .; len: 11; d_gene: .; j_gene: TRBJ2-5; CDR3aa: CACSRKETQYF; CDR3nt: TGCGCCTGCAGCAGAAAAGAGACCCAGTACTTC
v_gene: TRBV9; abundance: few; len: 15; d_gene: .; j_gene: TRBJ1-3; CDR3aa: CASSPVGSSGNTIYF; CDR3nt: TGTGCCAGCAGCCCCGTGGGCAGCTCTGGAAACACCATATATTTT
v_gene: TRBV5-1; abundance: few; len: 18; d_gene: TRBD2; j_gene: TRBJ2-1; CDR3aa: CASSQGLAGLSSYNEQFF; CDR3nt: TGCGCCAGCAGCCAGGGACTAGCGGGACTTAGCTCCTACAATGAGCAGTTCTTC
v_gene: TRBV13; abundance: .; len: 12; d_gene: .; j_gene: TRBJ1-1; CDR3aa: CASSPRNTEAFF; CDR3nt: TGTGCCAGCAGTCCGAGGAACACTGAAGCTTTCTTT
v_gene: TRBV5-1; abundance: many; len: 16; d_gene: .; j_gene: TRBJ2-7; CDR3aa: CASSGGGRAFSYEQYF; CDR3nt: TGCGCCAGCAGCGGGGGGGGCAGGGCCTTCTCCTACGAGCAGTACTTC
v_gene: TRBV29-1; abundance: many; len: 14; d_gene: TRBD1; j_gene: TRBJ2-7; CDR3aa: CSVRPGQGDYEQYF; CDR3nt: TGCAGCGTTCGGCCGGGACAGGGGGACTACGAGCAGTACTTC
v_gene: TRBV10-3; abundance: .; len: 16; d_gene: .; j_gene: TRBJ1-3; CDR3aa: CAVSLDRPTSGNTIYF; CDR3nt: TGTGCCGTCAGCCTCGACAGGCCAACCTCTGGAAACACCATATATTTT
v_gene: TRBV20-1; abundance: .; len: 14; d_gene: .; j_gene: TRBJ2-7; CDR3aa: CSARRATGTYEQYF; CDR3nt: TGCAGTGCTAGACGCGCTACGGGTACCTACGAGCAGTACTTC
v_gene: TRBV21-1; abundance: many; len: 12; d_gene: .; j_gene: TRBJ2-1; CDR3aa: CAIRHREYEQFF; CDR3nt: TGTGCCATACGACACAGGGAATATGAGCAGTTCTTC
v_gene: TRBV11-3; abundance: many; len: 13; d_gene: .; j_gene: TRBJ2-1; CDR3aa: CASSFLGNNEQFF; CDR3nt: TGTGCCAGCAGCTTCTTAGGAAACAATGAGCAGTTCTTC
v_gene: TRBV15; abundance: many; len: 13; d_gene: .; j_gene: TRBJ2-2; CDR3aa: CATSRAESGELFF; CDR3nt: TGTGCCACCAGCCGAGCTGAATCCGGGGAGCTGTTTTTT